What follows is one T cell receptor (beta chain) and its context. Antigen unknown. This sample is drawn from a study of PD-1 blockade in mismatch repair-deficient tumors. Study at large: Enrolled about 2012-2016, patients had progressing, pretreated mismatch repair-deficient cancers of about a dozen types.

Mismatch repair deficiency was confirmed in all patients, by PCR or immunohistochemistry. The TCR-sequenced patients were three responders to pembrolizumab. Whole-study findings and limits: After pembrolizumab, tumor-resident clones rose rapidly, then generally contracted before radiologic responses.

This CDR3 has 13 residues. J lost 7 bases, V lost 1 base, and 3 bases had no gene match. The germline CDR1 and CDR2 sequences are MNHNS and SASEGT. Libraries were prepared by immunoSEQ multiplex PCR; TCRdb keeps only in-frame clonotypes and omits some of them. This table holds tens of thousands of clones, around four fifths found once. This chain links TRBV6-1 with TRBJ1-2, with 7 bases matching TRBD1. Specimen: peripheral blood, collected 4 weeks after starting pembrolizumab. This sequence originates from an adult with mismatch repair-deficient cancer. CDR3 nucleotides: TGTGCCAGCAGTGAAGACAGGGGCTCTGGCTACACCTTC. Translation gives CASSEDRGSGYTF.